This TCR beta chain was captured by sequencing in a study of blood T cell repertoires in COVID-19. TCRdb's copy holds only in-frame clones and misses some; the assay was immunoSEQ multiplex PCR. In the table there are about 370,000 clones, approximately 89% of which are singletons. Seattle's cohort entered during active infection and was followed longitudinally. V lost 3 bases to trimming and J lost 0 bases, with 9 bases between them. Germline loops: CDR1 SGHTA, CDR2 FQGNSA. This CDR3 region has 15 residues. This clonotype was sampled from a woman aged 30 to 39 with COVID-19, enrolled during active disease. What was sequenced was peripheral blood. The V gene is TRBV7-2, the J gene TRBJ1-3, with D possibly being TRBD1 (5 bases). The chain's CDR3 is CASSLAGLSGNTIYF. CDR3 DNA sequence: TGTGCCAGCAGCTTGGCGGGGCTCTCTGGAAACACCATATATTTT.